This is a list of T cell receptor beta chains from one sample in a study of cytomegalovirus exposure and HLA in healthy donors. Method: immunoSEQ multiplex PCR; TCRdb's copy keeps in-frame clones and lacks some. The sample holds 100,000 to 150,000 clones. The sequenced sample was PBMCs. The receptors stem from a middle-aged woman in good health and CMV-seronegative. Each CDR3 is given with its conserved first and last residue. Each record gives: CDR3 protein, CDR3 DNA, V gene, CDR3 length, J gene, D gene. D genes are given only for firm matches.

CASLDGRGETQYF TGTGCCAGCCTTGACGGCAGGGGAGAGACCCAGTACTTC TRBV6-6 13 TRBJ2-5 .
CASSLGGQGNTIYF TGCGCCAGCAGCTTGGGGGGGCAAGGAAACACTATATATTTT TRBV5-1 14 TRBJ1-3 .
CAIRSSVPGNEQFF TGTGCCATCAGATCTTCCGTGCCAGGCAATGAGCAGTTCTTC TRBV10-3 14 TRBJ2-1 .
CASSTGTSGGGFYEQYF TGTGCCAGCAGCACCGGGACTAGCGGGGGGGGTTTCTACGAGCAGTACTTC TRBV27 17 TRBJ2-7 TRBD2
CASSQDGGRTDTQYF TGTGCCAGCAGCCAAGACGGAGGCCGCACAGATACGCAGTATTTT TRBV5-4 15 TRBJ2-3 .
CASSQERAGNEKLFF TGCGCCAGCAGCCAAGAAAGAGCGGGAAATGAAAAACTGTTTTTT TRBV4-3 15 TRBJ1-4 .
CASSGGGAGTTDTQYF TGTGCCAGCAGCGGGGGGGGAGCGGGAACCACAGATACGCAGTATTTT TRBV5-4 16 TRBJ2-3 TRBD2
CASSISGGRGNTIYF TGTGCCAGTAGTATATCTGGGGGCCGTGGAAACACCATATATTTT TRBV19 15 TRBJ1-3 .
CASSFSGGTDTQYF TGCGCCAGCAGCTTTAGCGGGGGCACAGATACGCAGTATTTT TRBV5-1 14 TRBJ2-3 TRBD2
CASSPDRGSTGELFF TGCGCCAGCAGCCCGGACAGGGGCAGCACCGGGGAGCTGTTTTTT TRBV5-1 15 TRBJ2-2 TRBD1
CASSGTSAVEQFF TGTGCCAGTAGTGGGACTAGCGCTGTTGAGCAGTTCTTC TRBV19 13 TRBJ2-1 TRBD2
CASSPNRAANEKLFF TGCGCCAGCAGCCCAAACAGGGCGGCTAATGAAAAACTGTTTTTT TRBV5-1 15 TRBJ1-4 .
CASSLAYKGPWGTNEKLFF TGCGCCAGCAGCTTGGCCTATAAGGGGCCCTGGGGAACTAATGAAAAACTGTTTTTT TRBV5-1 19 TRBJ1-4 .
CASSLGNQGWHTIYF TGCGCCAGCAGCTTGGGTAATCAGGGGTGGCACACCATATATTTT TRBV5-1 15 TRBJ1-3 .
CASSSGTSGYNEQFF TGTGCCAGCAGCTCCGGGACTAGCGGATACAATGAGCAGTTCTTC TRBV5-4 15 TRBJ2-1 TRBD2
CASREVVSGNTIYF TGTGCCAGCAGGGAGGTGGTCTCTGGAAACACCATATATTTT TRBV6-5 14 TRBJ1-3 .
CASSPQARQSSGANVLTF TGTGCCAGCTCACCCCAGGCGCGACAGAGCTCTGGGGCCAACGTCCTGACTTTC TRBV18 18 TRBJ2-6 .
CASSDRRQGGETQYF TGTGCCAGCAGTGATCGAAGGCAGGGGGGAGAGACCCAGTACTTC TRBV25-1 15 TRBJ2-5 .
CASSVVGGNTGELFF TGTGCCAGCAGCGTAGTAGGGGGGAACACCGGGGAGCTGTTTTTT TRBV9 15 TRBJ2-2 .
CASSSWGGTGELFF TGTGCCAGCAGCTCCTGGGGGGGTACCGGGGAGCTGTTTTTT TRBV11-2 14 TRBJ2-2 TRBD2